Below, 20 T cell receptor beta chains from the same sample are listed, as sequenced in a study of blood T cell repertoires in COVID-19. Clones were read by immunoSEQ multiplex PCR, and TCRdb kept only the in-frame ones, dropping some. Here the sample spans more than 65,000 clones, roughly nine tenths being singletons. The sample consisted of peripheral blood. The receptors were sampled from a man in his forties or fifties with acute or convalescent COVID-19.

V is TRBV5-1 and J is TRBJ2-7; D may be TRBD1 (5 bases). The CDR3 is 12 residues long. Germline-derived CDR1 and CDR2 are SGHRS and YFSETQ. The V end was cut by 3 bases, the J end by 5 bases, with 9 bases between. This chain's CDR3 is CASSSQGNEQYF. Here the CDR3 DNA reads TGCGCCAGCAGCTCCCAGGGAAACGAGCAGTACTTC.

The V and J genes are TRBV6-2 or TRBV6-3 and TRBJ1-2; D remains ambiguous. CDR1 is MNHEY, CDR2 SVGEGT, per germline. Trimming took 0 bases from V and 5 from J, leaving 13 bases between them. The CDR3 totals 15 residues. For the CDR3, the DNA is TGTGCCAGCAGTTACTCTATAAAGAGAGTTTATGGCTACACCTTC. It encodes CASSYSIKRVYGYTF.

This clone has only one observation. The chain couples TRBV7-8 to TRBJ2-2; the D is unclear. V gave up 5 bases and J gave up 4 bases, with 23 bases separating them. Germline loops: CDR1 SGHVS, CDR2 FQNEAQ. The CDR3 consists of 18 residues. CDR3 residues: CASSPVALRSSRTGELFF. The CDR3 nucleotides read TGTGCCAGCAGCCCCGTTGCTTTGAGATCTTCTCGCACCGGGGAGCTGTTTTTT.

V is TRBV5-1 and J is TRBJ1-3; TRBD1 is a possible D gene (5 bases). This CDR3 contains 14 residues. Germline CDR1 reads SGHRS; CDR2 reads YFSETQ. The ends were cut back, 1 base at V and 9 bases at J, with 14 bases in the middle. CDR3 nucleotides: TGCGCCAGCAGCTTGACAGGCTCAGTGGCCACCATATATTTT. It yields the protein CASSLTGSVATIYF.

J is TRBJ1-6 and V is TRBV27, with 8 bases matching TRBD1. The V and J ends lost 3 bases and 5 bases, in that order; junction bases with no gene match: 12. The CDR3 is 18 residues long. The germline V gene encodes CDR1 MNHEY and CDR2 SMNVEV (reference sequence). This CDR3 reads CASSFLFLRGQDNSPLHF. The CDR3 nucleotides are TGTGCCAGCAGTTTTCTCTTTCTTAGGGGACAGGATAATTCACCCCTCCACTTT.

The chain carries TRBV14 and TRBJ1-4, with D tentatively TRBD1 (6 bases). Trimming left V 3 bases short and J 2 bases short, with 7 bases between. CDR1 is SGHDN and CDR2 is FVKESK in the germline V gene. CDR3 length: 14 residues. Written as DNA, the CDR3 is TGTGCCAGCAGCCAGCAGGGGACTAATGAAAAACTGTTTTTT. This gives the protein CASSQQGTNEKLFF.

The chain employs TRBV2 and TRBJ1-1; 10 bases are a match to TRBD1. The germline gives CDR1 SNHLY, CDR2 FYNNEI. Unmatched junction bases numbered 7, after V lost 3 bases and J lost 6 bases. The CDR3 sequence is 15 residues long. The DNA of the CDR3 is TGTGCCAGCAGTGACCCGTGGACAGGGGGACCTGAAGCTTTCTTT. Encoded protein: CASSDPWTGGPEAFF.

V and J are TRBV28 and TRBJ1-5; 7 bases map to TRBD1. Trimming at V came to 8 bases and at J to 6 bases, leaving 7 bases not matched to a gene. This CDR3 comprises 13 residues. Per germline, CDR1 MDHEN and CDR2 SYDVKM. This CDR3 reads CASVQGMGQPQHF. As DNA, the CDR3 is TGTGCCAGCGTACAGGGGATGGGTCAGCCCCAGCATTTT. Combining the CDR3 with reference TRBV28 and TRBJ1-5 gives the whole variable domain DVKVTQSSRYLVKRTGEKVFLECVQDMDHENMFWYRQDPGLGLRLIYFSYDVKMKEKGDIPEGYSVSREKKERFSLILESASTNQTSMYLCASVQGMGQPQHFGDGTRLSIL.

The J gene is TRBJ1-2, the V gene TRBV14; no clear D. This CDR3 region has 14 residues. Per germline, CDR1 SGHDN and CDR2 FVKESK. V was shortened by 5 bases and J by 6 bases, with 16 bases between the two germline ends. CDR3 residues: CASSYGSWVNGYTF. The CDR3 DNA follows: TGTGCCAGCAGCTACGGTAGCTGGGTTAATGGCTACACCTTC.

This chain connects TRBV28 to TRBJ1-5; TRBD1 matches 8 bases. Trimming removed 2 bases from V and 5 bases from J; junction bases left unmatched: 8. The germline V gene has CDR1 MDHEN and CDR2 SYDVKM. The CDR3 contains 16 residues. CDR3: CASSLTAGGAYQPQHF. In DNA form, the CDR3 reads TGTGCCAGCAGTTTAACGGCAGGGGGCGCATATCAGCCCCAGCATTTT.

As concerns this clone: The sample carries other DNA sequences with the same CDR3. J is TRBJ1-5 and V is TRBV7-2; D uncertain. This CDR3 comprises 15 residues. V lost 1 base to trimming and J lost 1 base, with 8 bases between them. CDR1 SGHTA and CDR2 FQGNSA come from the germline V gene. Here the CDR3 reads CASSLGGPSNQPQHF. The CDR3 nucleotides are TGTGCCAGCAGCTTAGGCGGTCCGAGCAATCAGCCCCAGCATTTT.

The rearrangement uses TRBV12-3 or TRBV12-4 and TRBJ1-2; the D gene is possibly TRBD1 (5 bases). The CDR3 consists of 12 residues. Trimming took off 11 bases at V and 2 bases at J, with 12 bases between the two ends. In nucleotides, the CDR3 is TGTGCCCTTCAGGGACTGAACTATGGCTACACCTTC. It translates to CALQGLNYGYTF.

The chain employs TRBV5-1 and TRBJ1-6, with D uncertain. Germline CDR1 SGHRS, CDR2 YFSETQ. The CDR3 loop spans 13 amino acids. Trimming pared 8 bases from V and 6 bases from J, leaving 12 bases between. The CDR3 reads CASSEPPNSPLHF. DNA for the CDR3: TGCGCCAGTTCCGAGCCTCCTAATTCACCCCTCCACTTT.

This rearrangement joins TRBV14 to TRBJ2-3; maybe TRBD2 (6 bases). With 1 base removed from V and 1 base from J, the gap between germline ends came to 6 bases. Germline V gives CDR1 SGHDN, CDR2 FVKESK. The CDR3 runs to 14 residues. The CDR3, as DNA: TGTGCCAGCAGCCAAGGACTAGGCACAGATACGCAGTATTTT. Protein: CASSQGLGTDTQYF.

This clone appeared once. Without the conserved terminal phenylalanine or tryptophan, this CDR3 likely stems from a read error. Because the CDR3's place on the DNA is in doubt, the DNA is left out and the CDR3 is given as listed by TCRdb. The CDR3 reads CSARDSRTSGV. V usage is TRBV20-1 and J usage is TRBJ1-2. The CDR3 contains 11 residues when both ends are counted. Germline values: CDR1 DFQATT, CDR2 SNEGSKA (reference sequence).

The CDR3 reads CASSVVTGIVSEAFF. The CDR3 DNA follows: TGTGCCAGCAGCGTAGTGACAGGTATCGTCTCTGAAGCTTTCTTT. The chain couples TRBV9 to TRBJ1-1, with a weak D call TRBD1 (6 bases). Germline values: CDR1 SGDLS, CDR2 YYNGEE. This CDR3 spans 15 amino acids. The germline V and J ends were trimmed by 0 bases and 6 bases, with 15 bases remaining between them. The full variable domain, rest sourced from reference TRBV9 and TRBJ1-1, is DSGVTQTPKHLITATGQRVTLRCSPRSGDLSVYWYQQSLDQGLQFLIQYYNGEERAKGNILERFSAQQFPDLHSELNLSSLELGDSALYFCASSVVTGIVSEAFFGQGTRLTVV.

V gene TRBV29-1 combines with J gene TRBJ1-1; possible D gene TRBD1, 6 bases. Germline CDR1 is SQVTM and CDR2 is ANQGSEA. The CDR3 is 17 residues long. The ends were cut back, 0 bases at V and 0 bases at J, with 17 bases in the middle. The chain's CDR3 is CSVEDLLKGHLNTEAFF. The CDR3 region has the DNA TGCAGCGTTGAAGATTTGTTAAAGGGACACCTGAACACTGAAGCTTTCTTT.

The rearrangement joins TRBV27 to TRBJ1-1; 10 bases map to TRBD1. CDR3 size: 15 residues. Germline V lookup: CDR1 MNHEY, CDR2 SMNVEV (reference sequence). Trimming removed 5 bases from V and 7 bases from J; junction bases left unmatched: 10. Here the CDR3 reads CASSPWGQGNGEAFF. CDR3 sequence (DNA): TGTGCCAGCAGTCCATGGGGACAGGGGAACGGTGAAGCTTTCTTT.

The V call is TRBV11-3, the J call TRBJ2-1; 9 bases fit TRBD1. Unmatched junction bases numbered 8, after V lost 5 bases and J lost 9 bases. The CDR3 consists of 14 residues. The germline gives CDR1 SGHNT, CDR2 YENEEA. Here the CDR3 DNA reads TGTGCCAGCAGCGCGGGACAGGGATGGGGTGAGCAGTTCTTC. This codes for CASSAGQGWGEQFF.

The chain combines TRBV6-5 with TRBJ1-5; no reliable D call. The CDR3 is 12 residues long. Per the germline V gene, CDR1 is MNHEY and CDR2 is SVGAGI. V gave up 6 bases and J gave up 1 base, with 4 bases separating them. CDR3 sequence (DNA): TGTGCCAGCAGAGAGAGCAATCAGCCCCAGCATTTT. Its translation: CASRESNQPQHF.